These T cell receptor beta chains were read from a single sample in a study of cytotoxic CD8 clonotypes in ibrutinib-treated CLL. Clones were sequenced by immunoSEQ multiplex PCR, and TCRdb holds only the in-frame ones, with some missing. The sample lists about 160,000 clones, 84% occurring once. Specimen: PBMCs, collected after 24 months of ibrutinib treatment. The receptors originated from a human donor with chronic lymphocytic leukemia. Both conserved end residues are part of each CDR3. A D gene is named only where the DNA matches it firmly. Size tells how often a clone was seen (once, few, many) or the class of an expanded clone, and some rows leave it out.

abundance	v_gene	j_gene	d_gene	CDR3nt	CDR3aa
-	TRBV5-1	TRBJ2-3	-	TGCGCCAGCAGCTTGGCGGAGGCAGATACGCAGTATTTT	CASSLAEADTQYF
few	TRBV25-1	TRBJ1-5	TRBD1	TGTGCCAGCAGCAGGGGGCTTGGCAATCAGCCCCAGCATTTT	CASSRGLGNQPQHF
-	TRBV4-2	TRBJ1-3	-	TGTGCCAGCAGCCAAGAGGTCAGGGGTAGTGGAAACACCATATATTTT	CASSQEVRGSGNTIYF
-	TRBV18	TRBJ1-3	-	TGTGCCAGCTCCCCCAAAGAAGGCGTCTACTCTGGAAACACCATATATTTT	CASSPKEGVYSGNTIYF
-	TRBV5-1	TRBJ2-3	TRBD2	TGCGCCAGCAGCTTCGGGACTAGCGGGGATACGCAGTATTTT	CASSFGTSGDTQYF
few	TRBV29-1	TRBJ1-5	-	TGCAGCGTTGAAGAGAACCAGGGCCAGCCCCAGCATTTT	CSVEENQGQPQHF
-	TRBV27	TRBJ2-7	TRBD1	TGTGCCAGCAGCTACGGGACAGGGGGCGCCGAGCAGTACTTC	CASSYGTGGAEQYF
-	TRBV2	TRBJ2-7	-	TGTGCCAGCAGATCGGGTCCCTTTTTCTCCTACGAGCAGTACTTC	CASRSGPFFSYEQYF
many	TRBV5-1	TRBJ1-5	-	TGCGCCAGCAGCTTGGCGGGCCAGAATCAGCCCCAGCATTTT	CASSLAGQNQPQHF
once	TRBV2	TRBJ2-1	-	TGTGCCAGCAGTGTCGAGGCCCCCAATGAGCAGTTCTTC	CASSVEAPNEQFF
-	TRBV11-3	TRBJ2-6	TRBD2	TGTGCCAGCAGCCCCAAGCGGGAGGGTGCCTCTGGGGCCAACGTCCTGACTTTC	CASSPKREGASGANVLTF
-	TRBV6-6	TRBJ1-3	-	TGTGGGTCGGACGGAGGGGCTGGAAACACCATATATTTT	CGSDGGAGNTIYF
-	TRBV11-2	TRBJ1-1	-	TGTGCCAGCACTTTTCGTATGAACACTGAAGCTTTCTTT	CASTFRMNTEAFF
few	TRBV27	TRBJ1-6	TRBD1	TGTGCCAGCAACCGGGGACAGAATAATTCACCCCTCCACTTT	CASNRGQNNSPLHF
-	TRBV28	TRBJ1-2	-	TGTGCCAGCGGGGCTGACGGATTTAACTATGGCTACACCTTC	CASGADGFNYGYTF
-	TRBV5-1	TRBJ2-7	TRBD2	TGCGCCAGCAGCCCTTCGGCTAGCGGTTACGAGCAGTACTTC	CASSPSASGYEQYF
-	TRBV7-3	TRBJ1-2	-	TGTGCCAGCAGCTTACCCGGGAGGGCCTATGGCTACACCTTC	CASSLPGRAYGYTF
few	TRBV27	TRBJ2-5	TRBD2	TGTGCCAGCTCGACGACCTTTCGAGCGGGGAGTCAAGAGACCCAGTACTTC	CASSTTFRAGSQETQYF
-	TRBV6-5	TRBJ1-3	-	TGTGCCAGCAGTCTACCGACAGAGTCTGGAAACACCATATATTTT	CASSLPTESGNTIYF
-	TRBV20-1	TRBJ1-2	TRBD1	TGCAGTGTCGAGAAAGGGGGCCTGAAGTACTTC	CSVEKGGLKYF
-	TRBV5-8	TRBJ2-1	-	TGTGCCAGCAGCATTACCGGGAATATGAAGGGTAGTGAGCAGTTCTTC	CASSITGNMKGSEQFF
-	TRBV6-4	TRBJ1-1	-	TGTGCCAACGCGGAGACGGGGAACACTGAAGCTTTCTTT	CANAETGNTEAFF
-	TRBV11-3	TRBJ1-2	TRBD1	TGTGCCAGCAGCCCCCGCAGGGGGGTAGATGGCTACACCTTC	CASSPRRGVDGYTF
-	TRBV2	TRBJ1-5	-	TGTGCCAGTCGGGCGGGCAATCAGCCCCAGCATTTT	CASRAGNQPQHF
-	TRBV2	TRBJ2-7	TRBD2	TGTGCCAGCAGCTCGACTAGCATTTCCTACGAGCAGTACTTC	CASSSTSISYEQYF
-	TRBV5-5	TRBJ1-1	TRBD1	TGTGCCAGCAGCAGAGGGACAGGGGGTTGGAACACTGAAGCTTTCTTT	CASSRGTGGWNTEAFF
-	TRBV6-5	TRBJ1-5	-	TGTGCCAGCAGTTTTACAGGGAGAGGGGATCAGCCCCAGCATTTT	CASSFTGRGDQPQHF
-	TRBV28	TRBJ2-7	TRBD1	TGTGCCAGCAGTTCCGGGACAGGAGCCTACGAGCAGTACTTC	CASSSGTGAYEQYF
-	TRBV7-9	TRBJ2-1	TRBD1	TGTGCCAGCAGCTTAGTTCGAGGCAGGGGGCCCAATGAGCAGTTCTTC	CASSLVRGRGPNEQFF
-	TRBV5-5	TRBJ2-7	-	TGTGCCAGCAGCTTGGGGAGACAGTCGCTCTACGAGCAGTACTTC	CASSLGRQSLYEQYF
-	TRBV4-1	TRBJ1-6	-	TGCGCCAGCAGCCAAGACGAACTGTTGAATTCACCCCTCCACTTT	CASSQDELLNSPLHF
-	TRBV6-6	TRBJ2-7	-	TGTGCCAGCAGTCCCGGAGGCGAGCAGTACTTC	CASSPGGEQYF
-	TRBV5-1	TRBJ2-2	-	TGCGCCTCGGGGGCGTTCGCGAACACCGGGGAGCTGTTTTTT	CASGAFANTGELFF
-	TRBV20-1	TRBJ2-7	-	TGCAGTGCTAGAATCTTCTACGAGCAGTACTTC	CSARIFYEQYF
-	TRBV5-6	TRBJ2-3	-	TGTGCCAGCAGCCCGGTTGGGGGGACGCAGTATTTT	CASSPVGGTQYF
-	TRBV5-6	TRBJ2-3	-	TGTGCCAGCAGTTCTGACACGAAGAATGGGTATTTT	CASSSDTKNGYF
-	TRBV28	TRBJ2-4	TRBD2	TGTGCCAGCAGTCTAGCGGAAATAGCCAAAAACATTCAGTACTTC	CASSLAEIAKNIQYF
-	TRBV7-5	TRBJ2-7	-	TGTGTCAGAAGCTCGTACCCCAGGGTGCTTTACGAGCAGTACTTC	CVRSSYPRVLYEQYF
-	TRBV4-1	TRBJ1-4	-	TGCGCCAGCAGCCAATCACGGGAGTATGAAAAACTGTTTTTT	CASSQSREYEKLFF
-	TRBV30	TRBJ2-3	-	TGTGCCTGGAGTACCTTTCCCCGCACAGATACGCAGTATTTT	CAWSTFPRTDTQYF
-	TRBV19	TRBJ2-1	TRBD2	TGTGCCAGTAGTACCATAGCGGGAGGCTCCTACAATGAGCAGTTCTTC	CASSTIAGGSYNEQFF
-	TRBV7-2	TRBJ1-5	-	TGTGCCAGCAGCCCATGGGGCAATCAGCCCCAGCATTTT	CASSPWGNQPQHF
once	TRBV7-3	TRBJ2-1	TRBD2	TGTGCCAGCAGCTTCGTGCGACTAGCCCAAGAGCAGTTCTTC	CASSFVRLAQEQFF
-	TRBV5-1	TRBJ2-5	-	TGCGCCAGCAGCTTGTCTACGGGAGAAGAGACCCAGTACTTC	CASSLSTGEETQYF
-	TRBV7-2	TRBJ2-5	TRBD1	TGTGCCAGCAGCTACAGGGGACGGGAGACCCAGTACTTC	CASSYRGRETQYF
-	TRBV4-1	TRBJ1-2	-	TGCGCCAGCAGCCAAGATTACGGGGGTGGGTATGGCTACACCTTC	CASSQDYGGGYGYTF
-	TRBV4-2	TRBJ1-5	-	TGTGCCAGCAGCCAAGACCGGACGGGGTCCGCGCCCCAGCATTTT	CASSQDRTGSAPQHF
once	TRBV6-6	TRBJ1-5	-	TGTGCCAGCAGTCGCCCGGGGGGCGCACGCAATCAGCCCCAGCATTTT	CASSRPGGARNQPQHF
once	TRBV7-3	TRBJ1-6	-	TGTGCCAGCAGCCCGGGAGGGGGTTCACCCCTCCACTTT	CASSPGGGSPLHF
few	TRBV7-3	TRBJ1-2	-	TGTGCCAGCAGCTTATCGGGCGTCGGGGGCGGCTACACCTTC	CASSLSGVGGGYTF
-	TRBV2	TRBJ2-7	TRBD2	TGTGCCAGCAGTGAACGGGGGGTCGAGCAGTACTTC	CASSERGVEQYF
-	TRBV7-9	TRBJ1-2	-	TGTGCCAGCAGCGAAGGCATTGGGAGGGTTGGCTACACCTTC	CASSEGIGRVGYTF
-	TRBV9	TRBJ2-3	-	TGTGCCAGCAGCCCCCGGGGAGGCACAGATACGCAGTATTTT	CASSPRGGTDTQYF
few	TRBV4-1	TRBJ1-5	-	TGCGCCAGCAGCCAACAGGGAGGGAGTCAGCCCCAGCATTTT	CASSQQGGSQPQHF
-	TRBV9	TRBJ2-7	-	TGTGCCAGCAGCGTAGCTATCGGGTTTGACGAGCAGTACTTC	CASSVAIGFDEQYF
many	TRBV6-1	TRBJ1-6	-	TGTGCCAGCAGTGAAGGGGGTCAAACACCCCTCCACTTT	CASSEGGQTPLHF
-	TRBV27	TRBJ1-4	TRBD1	TGTGCCAGCAGTGCCGCCTATGGGACAGTAACTAATGAAAAACTGTTTTTT	CASSAAYGTVTNEKLFF
-	TRBV4-1	TRBJ1-2	TRBD1	TGCGCCAGCAGCCGACCGGGACAGGGCTTCTATGGCTACACCTTC	CASSRPGQGFYGYTF
-	TRBV9	TRBJ2-5	-	TGTGCCAGCAGCGTAGAGGGACATTTACAAGAGACCCAGTACTTC	CASSVEGHLQETQYF
-	TRBV28	TRBJ2-5	-	TGTGCCAGCAGTACACCCAAAAACCCGACAGGATTCCGAGAGACCCAGTACTTC	CASSTPKNPTGFRETQYF